The 22 T cell receptor beta chains reported below all come from one sample, sequenced in a study of T cell repertoires in cytomegalovirus infection. MiXCR was run by TCRdb on the reads, yielding one entry per CDR3 protein. The sample lists 290,000 or so distinct CDR3 sequences, approximately 8.9% occurring once. The sample consisted of PBMCs. The receptor source for this set is a human donor in good health (CMV status not recorded). Some clones in this sample may be carry-over from other donors' samples.

This clonotype was recorded many times. The rearrangement uses TRBV12-3 or TRBV12-4 and TRBJ2-2; 10 bases line up with TRBD1. Trimming took 7 bases from V and 7 from J; bases not matched to a gene: 12. This CDR3 is 16 amino acids long. Written as DNA, the CDR3 is TGTGCCAGCAAGACCGACGGGACAGGGGTTATCGGGGAGCTGTTTTTT. Protein product: CASKTDGTGVIGELFF.

This clonotype was observed at least ten times. The chain has TRBV4-1 and TRBJ2-3, with D uncertain. With 0 bases removed from V and 6 bases from J, the gap between germline ends came to 13 bases. CDR1 MGHRA and CDR2 YSYEKL come from the germline V gene. The CDR3 contains 15 residues. This chain's CDR3 is CASSQEIVGADTQYF. CDR3 sequence (DNA): TGCGCCAGCAGCCAAGAAATTGTTGGAGCGGATACGCAGTATTTT.

This clonotype was counted ten times or more. Here the CDR3 DNA reads TGTGCCAGCAGTCTGATCGGGGGGGCCAACGTCCTGACTTTC. It translates to CASSLIGGANVLTF. The rearrangement links TRBV27 to TRBJ2-6; D is unclear. The CDR3 consists of 14 residues. The V end was cut by 5 bases, the J end by 4 bases, with 9 bases between. Germline CDR1 is MNHEY and CDR2 is SMNVEV (reference sequence). The whole variable domain, filled in from reference TRBV27 and TRBJ2-6, reads EAQVTQNPRYLITVTGKKLTVTCSQNMNHEYMSWYRQDPGLGLRQIYYSMNVEVTDKGDVPEGYKVSRKEKRNFPLILESPSPNQTSLYFCASSLIGGANVLTFGAGSRLTVL.

The rearrangement uses TRBV20-1 and TRBJ2-1; 8 nucleotides align to TRBD2. The CDR3 totals 16 residues. J was trimmed by 2 bases and V by 0 bases; bases with no gene match: 6. Per germline, CDR1 DFQATT and CDR2 SNEGSKA (reference sequence). This CDR3 is CSARDLRRGAYNEQFF. CDR3 coding DNA: TGCAGTGCTAGAGATCTGAGGCGGGGGGCCTACAATGAGCAGTTCTTC.

The chain is built from TRBV5-1 and TRBJ2-1; 9 positions agree with TRBD1. The V gene end was trimmed by 8 bases and the J gene end by 5 bases; junction bases not matched to a gene: 14. CDR3 length: 16 residues. Per the germline V gene, CDR1 is SGHRS and CDR2 is YFSETQ. CDR3 nucleotides: TGCGCCAGTACACCCTGGGAACAGGGGGCGGACAATGAGCAGTTCTTC. Translating gives CASTPWEQGADNEQFF.

This clonotype was picked up many times. The gene calls are TRBV7-2 and TRBJ2-1; no definite D call. The CDR3 totals 15 residues. CDR1 is SGHTA and CDR2 is FQGNSA in the germline V gene. Trimming shortened V by 0 bases and J by 9 bases, and 15 bases separated the two germline ends. CDR3 nucleotide sequence: TGTGCCAGCAGCTTAGCGGGGTTGGGGTCAGGTGAGCAGTTCTTC. This encodes CASSLAGLGSGEQFF.

This clonotype was recorded at least ten times. The J gene is TRBJ2-1, the V gene TRBV4-1; D not certain. The germline gives CDR1 MGHRA, CDR2 YSYEKL. Trimming removed 0 bases at V and 6 bases at J, with 12 bases between. CDR3 length equals 15 residues. Written as DNA, the CDR3 is TGCGCCAGCAGCCAAGATCGGGCAGGAATCAATGAGCAGTTCTTC. Protein product: CASSQDRAGINEQFF.

The rearrangement links TRBV20-1 to TRBJ2-5; the match to TRBD1 covers 7 bases. The CDR3 sequence is 14 residues long. The J segment lost 2 bases and the V segment lost 6 bases, leaving 9 bases of the junction unmatched. Per the germline V gene, CDR1 is DFQATT and CDR2 is SNEGSKA (reference sequence). CDR3 amino acids: CSAPVGGQQETQYF. For the CDR3, the DNA is TGCAGTGCCCCCGTTGGGGGACAGCAAGAGACCCAGTACTTC.

This clonotype has at least ten counts. The V call is TRBV12-3 or TRBV12-4, the J call TRBJ2-7; 7 bases fit TRBD2. With 6 bases clipped from V and 5 bases from J, the junction kept 7 bases outside the gene matches. The CDR3 is 13 amino acids. The CDR3 coding sequence is TGTGCCAGCAGCCCAAGTGGGGGGGACGAGCAGTACGTC. Translation gives CASSPSGGDEQYV.

J is TRBJ2-7 and V is TRBV29-1; D is perhaps TRBD1 or TRBD2 (6 bases each). CDR3 length equals 13 residues. V lost 5 bases and J 3 bases, leaving 14 bases between the germline ends. The germline V gene has CDR1 SQVTM and CDR2 ANQGSEA. The CDR3 region has the DNA TGCAGCGTTCACGGGGGCAGGGACTACGAGCAGTACTTC. Translation gives CSVHGGRDYEQYF.

At least ten counts were recorded for this clonotype. The V gene is TRBV20-1, the J gene TRBJ2-7; 8 nucleotides agree with TRBD1. Per germline, CDR1 DFQATT and CDR2 SNEGSKA (reference sequence). With 1 base clipped from V and 3 bases from J, the junction kept 5 bases outside the gene matches. The CDR3 runs 14 residues. The CDR3 protein is CSARGQGAIYEQYF. CDR3 DNA: TGCAGTGCTAGAGGTCAGGGGGCTATCTACGAGCAGTACTTC.

This clonotype showed up many times. The chain employs TRBV19 and TRBJ1-1; 8 bases are a match to TRBD1. V lost 3 bases to trimming and J lost 5 bases; unmatched junction nucleotides: 8. The CDR3 runs 15 residues. Germline-derived CDR1 and CDR2 are LNHDA and SQIVND (reference sequence). CDR3 sequence: CASSIAGGVGTEAFF. Written as DNA, the CDR3 is TGTGCCAGTAGTATTGCAGGGGGCGTGGGGACTGAAGCTTTCTTT.

The sample holds many counts of this clonotype. V gene TRBV23-1 combines with J gene TRBJ1-1, with D possibly matching TRBD1 (6 bases). TRBV23-1 is marked as an open reading frame, function uncertain. The V end lost 3 bases, the J end lost 4 bases, and 18 bases lay between the germline ends. The CDR3 is 16 residues long. CDR3 loop: CASSHSARDKGTEAFF. DNA of the CDR3: TGCGCCAGCAGTCATTCTGCCCGGGACAAAGGCACTGAAGCTTTCTTT.

This clonotype has only a few counts. This chain joins TRBV6-5 and TRBJ2-2; no definite D call. Germline-derived CDR1 and CDR2 are MNHEY and SVGAGI. Trimming stripped 6 bases from V and 1 base from J, with 12 bases between. The CDR3 extends over 15 amino acids. Here the CDR3 reads CASSKMAQNTGELFF. The CDR3 bases are TGTGCCAGCAGCAAAATGGCCCAGAACACCGGGGAGCTGTTTTTT.

In its sample, this clonotype was seen many times. This chain connects TRBV6-6 to TRBJ1-4; maybe TRBD1 (5 bases). Germline loops: CDR1 MNHNY, CDR2 SVGAGI (reference sequence). V dropped 10 bases and J dropped 4 bases, with 19 bases sitting between them. The CDR3 covers 15 residues. In DNA form, the CDR3 reads TGTGCCACCGACCCGGGGCGGGTTGGTAATGAAAAACTGTTTTTT. It yields the protein CATDPGRVGNEKLFF.

This clonotype was seen at least ten times. This chain links TRBV28 with TRBJ1-3; D is ambiguous. V dropped 3 bases and J dropped 4 bases, with 10 bases sitting between them. Germline CDR1 is MDHEN and CDR2 is SYDVKM. This CDR3 has 14 amino acids. The CDR3 DNA reads as TGTGCCAGCAGTTTTAAGGGAACCGGAAACACCATATATTTT. This sequence encodes CASSFKGTGNTIYF.

The table lists this clonotype with many counts. The rearrangement links TRBV13 to TRBJ2-5, with D maybe TRBD1 (6 bases). The V gene lost 4 bases and the J gene lost 5 bases, with 14 bases spanning the gap. CDR3 size: 14 residues. Per the germline V gene, CDR1 is PRHDT and CDR2 is FYEKMQ (reference sequence). CDR3 sequence (DNA): TGTGCCAGCAGCTCCAGTAGGGGGATGGAGACCCAGTACTTC. It translates to CASSSSRGMETQYF.

This clonotype was picked up a small number of times. This chain joins TRBV6-5 and TRBJ2-7, with D maybe TRBD1 (5 bases). The germline gives CDR1 MNHEY, CDR2 SVGAGI. The CDR3 sequence is 15 residues long. V lost 2 bases, J lost 1 base, and 12 bases lay in between. The chain's CDR3 is CASSYNQGRSYEQYF. The CDR3 DNA is TGTGCCAGCAGTTACAATCAGGGTCGGTCCTACGAGCAGTACTTC.

The table lists this clonotype with many counts. In DNA, the CDR3 is TGTGCCAGCAGTTTCTTAGCGGGCTCCTACAATGAGCAGTTCTTC. Its translation: CASSFLAGSYNEQFF. The chain uses TRBV28 and TRBJ2-1; 7 bases are a match to TRBD2. CDR3 length: 15 amino acids. V dropped 3 bases and J dropped 0; count of bases not matched to a gene: 2. Germline values: CDR1 MDHEN, CDR2 SYDVKM. Full variable domain (remainder filled in from reference TRBV28 and TRBJ2-1): DVKVTQSSRYLVKRTGEKVFLECVQDMDHENMFWYRQDPGLGLRLIYFSYDVKMKEKGDIPEGYSVSREKKERFSLILESASTNQTSMYLCASSFLAGSYNEQFFGPGTRLTVL.

There are many counts of this clonotype. J is TRBJ1-1 and V is TRBV9; TRBD1 agrees at 10 bases. Germline CDR1 is SGDLS and CDR2 is YYNGEE. J was trimmed by 3 bases and V by 2 bases; bases with no gene match: 10. The CDR3 has 17 residues. The CDR3 sequence is CASSVLPDRGSYTEAFF. The CDR3 region has the DNA TGTGCCAGCAGCGTGCTCCCGGACAGGGGGTCGTACACTGAAGCTTTCTTT.

In this sample, this clonotype turned up a few times. V usage is TRBV20-1 and J usage is TRBJ1-3; TRBD1 agrees at 10 bases. CDR3 length: 16 amino acids. Germline loops: CDR1 DFQATT, CDR2 SNEGSKA (reference sequence). V lost 3 bases to trimming and J lost 0 bases; unmatched junction nucleotides: 5. The CDR3 coding sequence is TGCAGTGCTAGGGGACAGGGGCACCTCTCTGGAAACACCATATATTTT. Translating gives CSARGQGHLSGNTIYF.

Remarks on this clonotype: It may be a read error: a sequence one base away is much more abundant. This chain uses TRBV20-1 with TRBJ1-3; D might be TRBD1 (5 bases). From germline, CDR1 is DFQATT and CDR2 SNEGSKA (reference sequence). CDR3 length: 13 amino acids. The CDR3 nucleotides read TGCAGTGCTAGTGACAGCTCTGGATACACCATATATTTT. It translates to CSASDSSGYTIYF.